The next 26 T cell receptor beta chains were all read from a single sample in a study of blood T cell repertoires in COVID-19. TCRdb's copy holds only in-frame clones and misses some; the assay was immunoSEQ multiplex PCR. The table lists a few hundred thousand clones, more than 70% of them singletons. The sample was PBMCs or T cells enriched from blood (not recorded which). The receptor set was obtained from a man younger than 45 with acute COVID-19.

This clone appeared a single time. This chain uses TRBV6-5 with TRBJ2-5; TRBD2 matches at 8 bases. CDR1 MNHEY and CDR2 SVGAGI come from the germline V gene. CDR3 length: 15 amino acids. The V gene end was trimmed by 8 bases and the J gene end by 4 bases; junction bases not matched to a gene: 12. The CDR3 coding sequence is TGTGCCAGCGCTACGGCGGGGGGCCTTGGAGAGACCCAGTACTTC. Its translation is CASATAGGLGETQYF.

V is TRBV9 and J is TRBJ2-3, with no clear D. With 1 base removed from V and 2 bases from J, the gap between germline ends came to 5 bases. Germline-derived CDR1 and CDR2 are SGDLS and YYNGEE. The CDR3 has 13 amino acids. CDR3 loop: CASSVQYTDTQYF. The CDR3 DNA reads as TGTGCCAGCAGCGTACAGTACACAGATACGCAGTATTTT.

The sample holds one count of this clone. V and J are TRBV20-1 and TRBJ2-5; 7 positions match TRBD1. Trimming cost V 3 bases and J 3 bases; bases outside gene matches: 10. Germline CDR1 DFQATT, CDR2 SNEGSKA (reference sequence). The CDR3 length is 15 residues. CDR3 residues: CSASPFRDSEETQYF. The CDR3 bases are TGCAGTGCTAGTCCTTTCCGGGACAGCGAAGAGACCCAGTACTTC.

V usage is TRBV6-1 and J usage is TRBJ1-2, with 8 bases aligning to TRBD1. The CDR3 sequence is 15 residues long. Trimming removed 3 bases from V and 0 bases from J; junction bases left unmatched: 3. Germline-derived CDR1 and CDR2 are MNHNS and SASEGT. CDR3 residues: CASSDRGRANYGYTF. CDR3 DNA: TGTGCCAGCAGTGACAGGGGGCGGGCTAACTATGGCTACACCTTC.

The genes are TRBV13 and TRBJ1-5; no clear D gene. V lost 0 bases to trimming and J lost 7 bases, with 10 bases between them. The germline V gene encodes CDR1 PRHDT and CDR2 FYEKMQ (reference sequence). There are 14 residues in the CDR3. CDR3 sequence reads: CASSLGGAKQPQHF. The CDR3 DNA reads TGTGCCAGCAGCTTAGGGGGCGCAAAACAGCCCCAGCATTTT.

The chain recombines TRBV20-1 with TRBJ2-7, with 9 bases aligning to TRBD1. The J segment lost 5 bases and the V segment lost 3 bases, leaving 14 bases of the junction unmatched. The CDR3 runs 16 residues. Germline V gene sequence: CDR1 DFQATT, CDR2 SNEGSKA (reference sequence). The CDR3 protein is CSASYFQDRGLNEQYF. The CDR3 DNA reads TGCAGTGCTAGTTACTTTCAGGACAGGGGTTTGAACGAGCAGTACTTC.

The chain combines TRBV6-1 with TRBJ1-2, with TRBD1 matching 9 bases. Germline V gene data show CDR1 as MNHNS and CDR2 as SASEGT. This CDR3 has 15 residues. The ends lost 3 bases at V and 7 bases at J; junction bases unmatched: 9. Written as DNA, the CDR3 is TGTGCCAGCAGTGAGAGGGGACAGGGAACGGGTGGCTACACCTTC. Translation: CASSERGQGTGGYTF.

The V gene is TRBV7-6, the J gene TRBJ1-5; D may be TRBD1 (6 bases). The germline V and J ends were trimmed by 5 bases and 7 bases, with 15 bases remaining between them. The CDR3 is made up of 14 amino acids. Germline values: CDR1 SGHVS, CDR2 FNYEAQ. The CDR3 coding sequence is TGTGCCAGCAGCCCTACAGGGCCTGGGCAGCCCCAGCATTTT. Translation: CASSPTGPGQPQHF. Drawing the rest from reference TRBV7-6 and TRBJ1-5, the complete variable domain is GAGVSQSPRYKVTKRGQDVALRCDPISGHVSLYWYRQALGQGPEFLTYFNYEAQQDKSGLPNDRFSAERPEGSISTLTIQRTEQRDSAMYRCASSPTGPGQPQHFGDGTRLSIL.

This clone is a singleton in its sample. The CDR3, as DNA: TGTGCCAGCAGTGTGAGGGACACCGGGGAGCTGTTTTTT. Translated: CASSVRDTGELFF. J is TRBJ2-2 and V is TRBV2, with D possibly being TRBD2 (5 bases). There are 13 residues in the CDR3. V was pared by 4 bases and J by 3 bases, with 6 bases between. The germline gives CDR1 SNHLY, CDR2 FYNNEI.

This chain uses TRBV7-9 with TRBJ2-4; TRBD1 aligns across 7 bases. Germline assignment: CDR1 SEHNR and CDR2 FQNEAQ (reference sequence). The ends lost 1 base at V and 9 bases at J; junction bases unmatched: 3. The CDR3 runs 13 residues. CDR3 residues: CASSLGQGTIQYF. The DNA for the CDR3 is TGTGCCAGCAGCTTAGGACAGGGCACCATTCAGTACTTC.

The chain combines TRBV2 with TRBJ2-1, with D perhaps TRBD1 (6 bases). This CDR3 region has 11 residues. Germline V gene data show CDR1 as SNHLY and CDR2 as FYNNEI. The ends were cut back, 5 bases at V and 10 bases at J, with 9 bases in the middle. CDR3 bases: TGTGCCAGCAGTACAGGGTACGAGCAGTTCTTC. This encodes CASSTGYEQFF. The complete variable domain, with remaining parts taken from reference TRBV2 and TRBJ2-1, reads EPEVTQTPSHQVTQMGQEVILRCVPISNHLYFYWYRQILGQKVEFLVSFYNNEISEKSEIFDDQFSVERPDGSNFTLKIRSTKLEDSAMYFCASSTGYEQFFGPGTRLTVL.

This chain uses TRBV9 with TRBJ1-4; no firm D call. Trimming removed 3 bases at V and 2 bases at J, with 14 bases between. CDR1 is SGDLS and CDR2 is YYNGEE in the germline V gene. The CDR3 contains 16 residues. CDR3 nucleotides: TGTGCCAGCAGCGACAACATCTGGGCTACTAATGAAAAACTGTTTTTT. Its translation: CASSDNIWATNEKLFF.

The rearrangement joins TRBV7-2 to TRBJ1-1; the D gene is possibly TRBD1 (6 bases). Germline values: CDR1 SGHTA, CDR2 FQGNSA. This CDR3 spans 14 amino acids. V was shortened by 5 bases and J by 1 base, with 11 bases between the two germline ends. For the CDR3, the DNA is TGTGCCAGCAGCGTAACAGGGTCGAACACTGAAGCTTTCTTT. Translated, it gives CASSVTGSNTEAFF.

This clone has only one observation. The rearrangement links TRBV4-2 to TRBJ2-6; TRBD1 matches at 7 bases. The CDR3 runs 17 residues. CDR1 is LGHNA and CDR2 is YNFKEQ in the germline V gene. Germline trimming cut 3 bases from V and 3 bases from J; bases unmatched to any gene: 8. The CDR3 loop reads CASSQQTGLGGANVLTF. The DNA for the CDR3 is TGTGCCAGCAGCCAGCAGACAGGGTTGGGTGGGGCCAACGTCCTGACTTTC.

CDR3 sequence reads: CASRGTGITYEQYF. The CDR3 bases are TGTGCCAGCAGGGGGACAGGGATAACCTACGAGCAGTACTTC. V is TRBV27 and J is TRBJ2-7; 9 positions agree with TRBD1. The V gene's germline CDR1 is MNHEY and CDR2 SMNVEV (reference sequence). The CDR3 length is 14 residues. V gave up 6 bases and J gave up 2 bases; unmatched junction bases: 5.

The chain links TRBV7-9 to TRBJ1-2, with D uncertain. V lost 5 bases and J lost 5, with 9 bases in between. Per the germline V gene, CDR1 is SEHNR and CDR2 is FQNEAQ (reference sequence). The CDR3 covers 12 residues. The chain's CDR3 is CASSPAEYGYTF. CDR3 coding DNA: TGTGCCAGCAGCCCCGCGGAGTATGGCTACACCTTC.

The rearrangement uses TRBV5-5 and TRBJ2-3, with D maybe TRBD2 (5 bases). Trimming removed 5 bases at V and 6 bases at J, with 19 bases between. The germline V gene has CDR1 SGHKS and CDR2 YYEKEE (reference sequence). The CDR3 consists of 15 residues. CDR3 residues: CASSLTAGPGDTQYF. DNA for the CDR3: TGTGCCAGCAGTCTCACCGCGGGTCCCGGGGATACGCAGTATTTT.

J is TRBJ2-7 and V is TRBV3-1 (or the pseudogene TRBV3-2), with 7 nucleotides matching TRBD2. The CDR3 totals 17 residues. Trimming took 2 bases from V and 2 from J; bases not matched to a gene: 12. The V gene's germline CDR1 is LGHDT and CDR2 YNNKEL (reference sequence). Here the CDR3 DNA reads TGTGCCAGCAGCCAAAACCCCCGGGCGGGGGATCCCTACGAGCAGTACTTC. It codes for CASSQNPRAGDPYEQYF.

The CDR3 DNA sequence: TGCGCCAGCAGCCAGACAGGGGGCAACACCGGGGAGCTGTTTTTT. It yields the protein CASSQTGGNTGELFF. The chain is built from TRBV5-1 and TRBJ2-2, with 10 bases identical to TRBD1. Trimming at V came to 4 bases and at J to 2 bases, leaving 2 bases not matched to a gene. This CDR3 is 15 amino acids long. Germline values: CDR1 SGHRS, CDR2 YFSETQ. Full variable domain (remainder filled in from reference TRBV5-1 and TRBJ2-2): KAGVTQTPRYLIKTRGQQVTLSCSPISGHRSVSWYQQTPGQGLQFLFEYFSETQRNKGNFPGRFSGRQFSNSRSEMNVSTLELGDSALYLCASSQTGGNTGELFFGEGSRLTVL.

The CDR3 loop is CAKQGDPHSNQPQHF. Written as DNA, the CDR3 is TGTGCCAAACAGGGAGACCCCCATAGCAATCAGCCCCAGCATTTT. The chain joins TRBV11-3 to TRBJ1-5; TRBD1 is a possible D gene (6 bases). Trimming shortened V by 10 bases and J by 0 bases, and 16 bases separated the two germline ends. The CDR3 consists of 15 residues. CDR1 SGHNT and CDR2 YENEEA come from the germline V gene. Based on the CDR3 plus reference TRBV11-3 and TRBJ1-5, the full variable domain is EAGVVQSPRYKIIEKKQPVAFWCNPISGHNTLYWYLQNLGQGPELLIRYENEEAVDDSQLPKDRFSAERLKGVDSTLKIQPAELGDSAVYLCAKQGDPHSNQPQHFGDGTRLSIL.

The chain joins TRBV25-1 to TRBJ2-7, with TRBD2 matching 7 bases. The CDR3 is 12 residues long. Germline CDR1 is MGHDK and CDR2 is SYGVNS. V lost 4 bases to trimming and J lost 3 bases; unmatched junction nucleotides: 0. CDR3 in DNA: TGTGCCAGCAGTGGGGGGGGCTACGAGCAGTACTTC. It is translated as CASSGGGYEQYF.

This clone has only a few counts. This chain uses TRBV7-9 with TRBJ2-1, with 7 bases matching TRBD1. V dropped 6 bases and J dropped 4; count of bases not matched to a gene: 6. This CDR3 has 14 amino acids. Per the germline V gene, CDR1 is SEHNR and CDR2 is FQNEAQ (reference sequence). DNA for the CDR3: TGTGCCAGCAGGCCCGGGACAGAGTACAATGAGCAGTTCTTC. Translating gives CASRPGTEYNEQFF.

The chain uses TRBV5-5 and TRBJ1-3, with D possibly TRBD1 on 5 matching bases. V lost 5 bases, J lost 0 bases, and 27 bases lay in between. The germline V gene has CDR1 SGHKS and CDR2 YYEKEE (reference sequence). The CDR3 is made up of 20 amino acids. DNA of the CDR3: TGTGCCAGCAGTTTTCTATTGGACATTTCTCAATCCAGCTCTGGAAACACCATATATTTT. It translates to CASSFLLDISQSSSGNTIYF.

The genes are TRBV10-3 and TRBJ1-6, with D possibly matching TRBD1 (6 bases). This CDR3 is 13 amino acids long. V lost 8 bases, J lost 6 bases, and 11 bases lay in between. Germline V gene lookup returns CDR1 ENHRY and CDR2 SYGVKD. The DNA of the CDR3 is TGTGCCATCGGGGCAGGGGTTAATTCACCCCTCCACTTT. This codes for CAIGAGVNSPLHF.

V and J are TRBV27 and TRBJ2-3; weak D call: TRBD1 (6 bases). This CDR3 contains 13 residues. Looked up from germline, CDR1 is MNHEY and CDR2 is SMNVEV (reference sequence). Between the trimmed V and J ends, which lost 6 bases and 4 bases, there was a span of 11 bases. CDR3 region: CASRLRGSDTQYF. For the CDR3, the DNA is TGTGCCAGCAGACTCAGGGGTTCAGATACGCAGTATTTT.

The chain joins TRBV24-1 to TRBJ2-1; 9 bases fit TRBD1. After removal of 8 bases from V and 4 bases from J, the junction contained 2 bases not matched to a gene. Germline assignment: CDR1 KGHDR and CDR2 SFDVKD. This CDR3 spans 13 amino acids. This CDR3 reads CATNDRGYNEQFF. The CDR3 DNA reads as TGTGCCACCAACGACAGGGGGTACAATGAGCAGTTCTTC.